This T cell receptor beta chain was obtained from a study of regulatory T cells in long-lasting Graves disease. Study background: Graves' patients, newly diagnosed, had taken antithyroid drugs under 3 months.

Germline V gives CDR1 GTSNPN, CDR2 SVGIG (reference sequence). The V end lost 1 base, the J end lost 0 bases, and 6 bases lay between the germline ends. The CDR3 loop spans 13 amino acids. Time point: newly diagnosed GD, antithyroid drugs for less than 3 months. RNA from PBMCs was the source of the TCR library. Peripheral blood, 8.5 to 9.5 milliliters per patient, was collected in EDTA tubes. Arm-PCR with iRepertoire HTBI primers amplified the CDR3 regions for these TCR beta libraries. TCRdb recomputed calls from the multiplex PCR reads with MiXCR, one row per CDR3 protein. Altogether hundreds of thousands of distinct CDR3 sequences are present, 16% being singletons, with the ten largest covering 15% to 20%. In its sample, this clonotype was seen many times. The sample was also reused in another study, on T cells in Graves' hyperthyroidism and ophthalmopathy.

This clonotype was obtained from a woman aged 25 to 39 with Graves disease. The input for sequencing was peripheral blood mononuclear cells (PBMCs), taken at new diagnosis, from a patient treated with antithyroid drugs. The genes are TRBV30 and TRBJ1-1, with unresolved D. The CDR3 bases are TGTGCCTGGAGTGGGCAGCTGAACACTGAAGCTTTCTTT. Protein product: CAWSGQLNTEAFF.